This T cell receptor (beta chain) was identified in a study of cytomegalovirus exposure and HLA in healthy donors. Regarding this clone: Antigen: not known.

Primers: 60 Vbeta forward and 13 Jbeta reverse. Assay: immunoSEQ multiplex PCR; the TCRdb copy retains only in-frame clones and omits some. The sample lists about 160,000 clones, around four fifths occurring once. General study points: Further analysis was carried out later, and it showed several of the most significant clusters appearing linked to common viral pathogens.

The germline V gene encodes CDR1 SEHNR and CDR2 FQNEAQ (reference sequence). This CDR3 has 14 amino acids. V lost 5 bases and J lost 4; bases outside the gene matches: 7. The chain carries TRBV7-9 and TRBJ1-2; 7 bases match TRBD1. The receptor was derived from a man aged 50 to 60 in good health and CMV-seropositive. The material sequenced was PBMCs. CDR3 DNA sequence: TGTGCCAGCAGCCTCGGACAGGCAGCCTATGGCTACACCTTC. Its protein product is CASSLGQAAYGYTF.